This T cell receptor (beta chain) was sequenced during a study of T cells in Graves' hyperthyroidism and ophthalmopathy. Notes on the study in general: Blood also showed most of the thyroid clonotypes that were expanded above 0.001. From stable hyperthyroidism, ophthalmopathy was set apart by a 13 V-J model.

CDR1 and CDR2 (germline): SEHNR, FQNEAQ (reference sequence). The CDR3 runs to 16 residues. The J segment lost 4 bases and the V segment lost 4 bases, leaving 7 bases of the junction unmatched. At least ten counts were recorded for this clonotype. Antigen unknown. Subjects with ophthalmopathy showed a Clinical Activity Score no lower than 3, a NOSPECS grade no lower than 4, and a duration shorter than 3 months. Diagnoses were made from clinical symptoms, serum measures (thyroxine and TRAb), thyroid ultrasound and orbital computed tomography. TCR beta CDR3 region amplification was performed from RNA transcripts. RT-PCR in the first round (using the HTBI primer set) targeted the TCR CDR3. Via MiXCR, TCRdb re-called the multiplex PCR reads, giving one row per CDR3 protein. Among approximately 600,000 distinct CDR3 sequences listed, around 21% were seen once.

The clonotype comes from a man aged 25 to 40 with Graves' ophthalmopathy. This chain joins TRBV7-9 and TRBJ2-1, with 10 bases that match TRBD2. The source material was blood. CDR3 nucleotide sequence: TGTGCCAGCAGCTCCCGCACTAGCGGGATTTACAATGAGCAGTTCTTC. Encoded protein: CASSSRTSGIYNEQFF.